The T cell receptor beta chain under discussion was sequenced for a study of human T cells and chemical hapten exposure. TCRdb re-called the RACE reads with MiXCR, one entry per CDR3 protein. Of roughly 200,000 distinct CDR3 sequences in the sample, around 23% were seen once. Stated time point: patch test 3, about 24 weeks after DPC sensitization. Treatment here: therapeutic diphenylcyclopropenone sensitization with weekly scalp DPC. Germline V lookup: CDR1 DFQATT, CDR2 SNEGSKA (reference sequence). CDR3 length: 12 residues. The receptor was isolated from a woman aged 40 to 55 with alopecia areata. Some clones in this sample may be carry-over from other donors' samples. The chain uses TRBV20-1 and TRBJ1-1; unclear D gene. The sample in question was whole blood, obtained in connection with sensitization to the hapten diphenylcyclopropenone (DPC). CDR3 residues: CRAYAANTEAFF. The CDR3 region has the DNA TGCAGAGCTTATGCGGCGAACACTGAAGCTTTCTTT.